Below, 4 T cell receptor beta chains from the same sample are listed, as sequenced in a study of blood T cell repertoires in COVID-19. Clones were sequenced by immunoSEQ multiplex PCR, and TCRdb holds only the in-frame ones, with some missing. The sample lists 200,000 to 250,000 clones, approximately 88% seen once, with around 6.5% in the top ten. Sequencing was done on a sample of peripheral blood. These receptors all stem from a woman younger than 45 with COVID-19, enrolled during active disease.

This chain uses TRBV6-5 with TRBJ2-7; D might be TRBD1 (5 bases). CDR3 length: 14 residues. V shed 2 bases and J shed 3 bases, with 11 bases lying between them. The germline gives CDR1 MNHEY, CDR2 SVGAGI. CDR3 protein: CASSYTQVDYEQYF. The CDR3 DNA reads TGTGCCAGCAGTTACACACAGGTGGACTACGAGCAGTACTTC.

The chain uses TRBV27 and TRBJ2-7, with TRBD1 matching 8 bases. Germline trimming cut 6 bases from V and 6 bases from J; bases unmatched to any gene: 10. CDR3 size: 14 residues. In germline, CDR1 is MNHEY, CDR2 SMNVEV (reference sequence). The CDR3 sequence is CASSLGGQGAEQYV. The CDR3, as DNA: TGTGCCAGCAGCCTGGGTGGACAGGGAGCCGAGCAGTACGTC.

The chain joins TRBV27 to TRBJ1-5; 9 bases agree with TRBD1. Germline CDR1 MNHEY, CDR2 SMNVEV (reference sequence). The CDR3 totals 18 residues. V lost 2 bases and J lost 3; bases outside the gene matches: 11. CDR3 bases: TGTGCCAGCAGTTTACACTACTTGGGACAGGGAAACAATCAGCCCCAGCATTTT. Translated, it gives CASSLHYLGQGNNQPQHF.

The gene calls are TRBV9 and TRBJ2-1; no clear D gene. The CDR3 length is 15 residues. Per germline, CDR1 SGDLS and CDR2 YYNGEE. The V end was cut by 0 bases, the J end by 2 bases, with 9 bases between. Written as DNA, the CDR3 is TGTGCCAGCAGCGTAGTCCCAGGCCCCTACAATGAGCAGTTCTTC. It yields the protein CASSVVPGPYNEQFF.